The 17 T cell receptor beta chains reported below all come from one sample, sequenced in a study of T cells after yellow fever vaccination. TCRdb ran MiXCR on the 5' RACE reads and lists one entry per CDR3 protein. The table records approximately 32,000 distinct CDR3 sequences, 6.6% of them present only once. The sample consisted of PBMCs, either bulk or a sorted T-cell subset (CD4+, CD8+, memory, or dextramer-sorted; not recorded which), taken on the day of the first yellow fever vaccination. The receptors were gathered from a man aged 18 to 30 who received the YFV17D yellow fever vaccine.

This clonotype occurred many times. The gene calls are TRBV29-1 and TRBJ2-5; 8 positions agree with TRBD1. J was trimmed by 4 bases and V by 7 bases; bases with no gene match: 11. Germline V gives CDR1 SQVTM, CDR2 ANQGSEA. The CDR3 length is 14 residues. The CDR3 reads CSARKAGGVETQYF. The CDR3 DNA reads as TGCAGCGCCCGAAAGGCAGGGGGCGTAGAGACCCAGTACTTC.

This clonotype was seen ten or more times. The V call is TRBV25-1, the J call TRBJ1-2; D is ambiguous. Trimming cost V 9 bases and J 0 bases, with 11 bases left between them. CDR3 length: 13 residues. Germline-derived CDR1 and CDR2 are MGHDK and SYGVNS. The CDR3 DNA is TGTGCCAGTAGACGGGAAGCTAACTATGGCTACACCTTC. As protein: CASRREANYGYTF.

This chain links TRBV7-2 with TRBJ1-6; 8 positions agree with TRBD1. V trimming: 6 bases; J trimming: 9 bases; junction bases outside the gene matches: 7. Germline V gene data show CDR1 as SGHTA and CDR2 as FQGNSA. CDR3 length equals 14 residues. CDR3 nucleotides: TGTGCCAGCAGGGTACAGGGGGGCCGTTCACCCCTCCACTTT. Amino acids: CASRVQGGRSPLHF. The whole variable domain, filled in from reference TRBV7-2 and TRBJ1-6, reads GAGVSQSPSNKVTEKGKDVELRCDPISGHTALYWYRQSLGQGLEFLIYFQGNSAPDKSGLPSDRFSAERTGGSVSTLTIQRTQQEDSAVYLCASRVQGGRSPLHFGNGTRLTVT.

This clonotype occurred many times. CDR3 nucleotide sequence: TGTGCCAGCGGGCAGGAGCGGGAAAGCACAGATACGCAGTATTTT. Translation: CASGQERESTDTQYF. The V call is TRBV2, the J call TRBJ2-3; 7 nucleotides match TRBD2. The CDR3 length is 15 residues. The ends lost 8 bases at V and 0 bases at J; junction bases unmatched: 8. The germline V gene encodes CDR1 SNHLY and CDR2 FYNNEI.

This clonotype was seen ten or more times. V and J are TRBV12-3 or TRBV12-4 and TRBJ1-6; D may be TRBD1 (6 bases). The CDR3 spans 16 residues. The ends were cut back, 5 bases at V and 4 bases at J, with 15 bases in the middle. CDR3 sequence (DNA): TGTGCCAGCAGTCCCGGGGGCCATTCATATAATTCACCCCTCCACTTT. Its translation: CASSPGGHSYNSPLHF.

This clonotype was observed many times. The chain has TRBV3-1 and TRBJ1-2; D not certain. The length of the CDR3 is 14 residues. Trimming stripped 3 bases from V and 7 bases from J, with 15 bases between. CDR1 and CDR2 (germline): LGHDT, YNNKEL (reference sequence). The CDR3 nucleotides read TGTGCCAGCAGCCATTCCTGGGATGACGTTGGCTACACCTTC. Translated, it gives CASSHSWDDVGYTF.

This clonotype was observed a few times. The chain joins TRBV13 to TRBJ2-2, with D possibly matching TRBD2 (5 bases). Germline CDR1 is PRHDT and CDR2 is FYEKMQ (reference sequence). This CDR3 has 16 amino acids. Between the trimmed V and J ends, which lost 4 bases and 0 bases, there was a span of 12 bases. As DNA, the CDR3 is TGTGCCAGCAGCTCCTTACCAGCGGCGAACACCGGGGAGCTGTTTTTT. Translating gives CASSSLPAANTGELFF.

There are many counts of this clonotype. The chain links TRBV5-1 to TRBJ2-1, with TRBD1 matching over 10 bases. CDR3 length equals 15 residues. Germline V gene data show CDR1 as SGHRS and CDR2 as YFSETQ. Germline trimming cut 4 bases from V and 9 bases from J; bases unmatched to any gene: 10. CDR3 in DNA: TGCGCCAGCAGCGACCGGACAGGGGGGCCGGGTGAGCAGTTCTTC. Its protein is CASSDRTGGPGEQFF.

This clonotype was observed at least ten times. The CDR3, as DNA: TGTGCCAGCAGTTTCAGGCAGCCACAAGAGACCCAGTACTTC. Protein: CASSFRQPQETQYF. J is TRBJ2-5 and V is TRBV12-3 or TRBV12-4, with D unclear. V gave up 3 bases and J gave up 2 bases, with 10 bases separating them. The CDR3 extends over 14 amino acids.

There are many counts of this clonotype. The J gene is TRBJ1-5, the V gene TRBV29-1; TRBD1 matches 8 bases. V was pared by 6 bases and J by 4 bases, with 5 bases of the junction left unmatched. The CDR3 contains 13 residues. The germline V gene has CDR1 SQVTM and CDR2 ANQGSEA. Here the CDR3 DNA reads TGCAGCGTGGCGGGACAGGAGAATCAGCCCCAGCATTTT. Protein product: CSVAGQENQPQHF.

This clonotype was found many times. The V gene is TRBV11-2, the J gene TRBJ2-3, with a weak D call TRBD2 (7 bases). Trimming removed 5 bases at V and 0 bases at J, with 21 bases between. The CDR3 is 18 amino acids. Per the germline V gene, CDR1 is SGHAT and CDR2 is FQNNGV. CDR3 region: CASSQNGGGVLSTDTQYF. CDR3 coding DNA: TGTGCCAGCAGCCAGAACGGCGGGGGCGTACTTAGCACAGATACGCAGTATTTT. Full variable domain (missing parts from reference TRBV11-2 and TRBJ2-3): EAGVAQSPRYKIIEKRQSVAFWCNPISGHATLYWYQQILGQGPKLLIQFQNNGVVDDSQLPKDRFSAERLKGVDSTLKIQPAKLEDSAVYLCASSQNGGGVLSTDTQYFGPGTRLTVL.

This clonotype was found many times. This chain joins TRBV10-3 and TRBJ1-1, with 12 bases that match TRBD1. The germline CDR1 and CDR2 sequences are ENHRY and SYGVKD. The CDR3 sequence is 15 residues long. Trimming at V came to 6 bases and at J to 4 bases, leaving 6 bases not matched to a gene. The CDR3 loop is CAIRGTGGEGTEAFF. In DNA, the CDR3 is TGTGCCATCAGGGGGACAGGGGGCGAGGGCACTGAAGCTTTCTTT.

V is TRBV19 and J is TRBJ2-2; 7 positions agree with TRBD1. The V and J ends lost 4 bases and 7 bases, in that order; junction bases with no gene match: 9. This CDR3 has 15 residues. Germline CDR1 is LNHDA and CDR2 is SQIVND (reference sequence). The CDR3 DNA follows: TGTGCCAGTAGTAACTCTCACAGGGGCGGCGGGGAGCTGTTTTTT. The encoded protein is CASSNSHRGGGELFF. Together with reference TRBV19 and TRBJ2-2, the CDR3 gives the full variable domain: DGGITQSPKYLFRKEGQNVTLSCEQNLNHDAMYWYRQDPGQGLRLIYYSQIVNDFQKGDIAEGYSVSREKKESFPLTVTSAQKNPTAFYLCASSNSHRGGGELFFGEGSRLTVL.

This clonotype appeared many times. The chain joins TRBV2 to TRBJ2-1, with D maybe TRBD2 (5 bases). The length of the CDR3 is 13 residues. Germline V gene data show CDR1 as SNHLY and CDR2 as FYNNEI. Between the trimmed V and J ends, which lost 3 bases and 6 bases, there was a span of 9 bases. The DNA of the CDR3 is TGTGCCAGCAGTGATGGACTCCGCAATGAGCAGTTCTTC. Translation: CASSDGLRNEQFF.

This clonotype was counted at least ten times. The chain links TRBV6-6 to TRBJ1-6, with 7 positions matching TRBD1. V gave up 10 bases and J gave up 7 bases; unmatched junction bases: 7. This CDR3 is built from 13 residues. Germline CDR1 and CDR2: MNHNY and SVGAGI (reference sequence). In DNA form, the CDR3 reads TGTGCCACCACCAGGGACAGCAATTCACCCCTCCACTTT. Translated: CATTRDSNSPLHF.

The J gene is TRBJ2-2, the V gene TRBV11-2; D not certain. The CDR3 contains 20 residues. Trimming stripped 0 bases from V and 7 bases from J, with 27 bases between. CDR1 and CDR2 (germline): SGHAT, FQNNGV. CDR3 sequence: CASSLDSRRVLLTPHGELFF. Written as DNA, the CDR3 is TGTGCCAGCAGCTTAGATTCGAGAAGGGTCCTTCTAACCCCCCACGGGGAGCTGTTTTTT.

This clonotype has at least ten counts. The V and J genes are TRBV6-5 and TRBJ2-6; D is perhaps TRBD1 or TRBD2 (5 bases each). This CDR3 contains 16 residues. The V gene lost 4 bases and the J gene lost 1 base, with 11 bases spanning the gap. Germline V gene sequence: CDR1 MNHEY, CDR2 SVGAGI. The CDR3 nucleotides are TGTGCCAGCAGTTCAAGAGGGGATTCTGGGGCCAACGTCCTGACTTTC. Translated: CASSSRGDSGANVLTF.